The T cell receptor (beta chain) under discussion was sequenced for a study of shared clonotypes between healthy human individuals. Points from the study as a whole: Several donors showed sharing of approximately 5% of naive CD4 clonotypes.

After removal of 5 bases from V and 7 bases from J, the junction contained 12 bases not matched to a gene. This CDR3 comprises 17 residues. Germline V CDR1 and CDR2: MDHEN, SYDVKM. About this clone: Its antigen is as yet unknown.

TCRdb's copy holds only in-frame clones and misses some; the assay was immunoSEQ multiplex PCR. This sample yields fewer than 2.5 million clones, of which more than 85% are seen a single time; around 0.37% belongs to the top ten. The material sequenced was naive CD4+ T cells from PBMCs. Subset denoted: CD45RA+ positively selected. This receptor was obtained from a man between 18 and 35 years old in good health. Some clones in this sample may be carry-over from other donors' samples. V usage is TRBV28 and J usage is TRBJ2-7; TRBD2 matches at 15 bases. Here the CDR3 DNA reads TGTGCCAGCAGTCGCTCACGGACTAGCGGGAGGGCCAAAGAGCAGTACTTC. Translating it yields CASSRSRTSGRAKEQYF.